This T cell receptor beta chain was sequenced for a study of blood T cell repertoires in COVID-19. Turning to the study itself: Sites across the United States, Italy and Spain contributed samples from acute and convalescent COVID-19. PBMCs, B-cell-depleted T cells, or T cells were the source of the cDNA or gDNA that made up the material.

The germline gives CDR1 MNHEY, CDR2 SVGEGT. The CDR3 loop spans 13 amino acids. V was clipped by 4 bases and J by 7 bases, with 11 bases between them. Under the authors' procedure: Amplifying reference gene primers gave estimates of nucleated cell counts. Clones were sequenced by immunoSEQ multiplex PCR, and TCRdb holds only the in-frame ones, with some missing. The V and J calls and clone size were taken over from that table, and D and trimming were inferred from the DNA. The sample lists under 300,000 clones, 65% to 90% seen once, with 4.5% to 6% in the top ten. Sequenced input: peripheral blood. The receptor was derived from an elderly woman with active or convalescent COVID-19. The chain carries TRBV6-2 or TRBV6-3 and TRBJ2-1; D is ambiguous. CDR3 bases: TGTGCCAGCAGTTGGCCGCCGCGGAATGAGCAGTTCTTC. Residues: CASSWPPRNEQFF.